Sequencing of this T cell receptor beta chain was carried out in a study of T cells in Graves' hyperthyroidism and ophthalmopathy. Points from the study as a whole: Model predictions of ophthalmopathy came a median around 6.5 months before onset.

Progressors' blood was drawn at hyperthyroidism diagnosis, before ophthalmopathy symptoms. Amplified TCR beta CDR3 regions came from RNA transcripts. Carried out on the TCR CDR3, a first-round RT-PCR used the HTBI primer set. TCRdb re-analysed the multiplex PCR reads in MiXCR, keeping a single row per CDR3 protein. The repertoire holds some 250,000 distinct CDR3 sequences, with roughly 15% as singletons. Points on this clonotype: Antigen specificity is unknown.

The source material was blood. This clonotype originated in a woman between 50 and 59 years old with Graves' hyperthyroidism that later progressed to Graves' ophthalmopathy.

The chain's CDR3 is CASSPSGRGPDTQYF. Written as DNA, the CDR3 is TGCGCCAGCAGTCCTAGCGGGAGGGGCCCAGATACGCAGTATTTT. The chain carries TRBV10-1 and TRBJ2-3; 12 nucleotides line up with TRBD2. The germline CDR1 and CDR2 sequences are WNHNN and SYGVQD (reference sequence). CDR3 length: 15 residues. Germline trimming cut 5 bases from V and 4 bases from J; bases unmatched to any gene: 4.